These 20 T cell receptor beta chains were all obtained from the same sample, sequenced in a study of beta chain features in type 1 diabetes. Expressed TCRB transcripts were sequenced because the isolated RNA had all been reverse transcribed beforehand. Sequenced by immunoSEQ multiplex PCR; TCRdb stores in-frame clones only, minus some. This sample yields 430,000 or so clones, of which over 10% are seen a single time; roughly 0.046% belongs to the top ten. Sequencing was done on a sample of naive CD4+ T cells from blood. These receptors came from a woman aged 18-35 years in good health.

Only one count was recorded for this clone. The chain recombines TRBV19 with TRBJ1-1; unclear D gene. Germline CDR1 is LNHDA and CDR2 is SQIVND (reference sequence). The length of the CDR3 is 16 residues. V was pared by 5 bases and J by 4 bases, with 20 bases between. CDR3 bases: TGTGCCAGTAGTCCCCCTTCACAGTCAGGTGCCACTGAAGCTTTCTTT. Translated: CASSPPSQSGATEAFF.

The chain recombines TRBV7-2 with TRBJ2-2; TRBD1 matches at 10 bases. Germline V lookup: CDR1 SGHTA, CDR2 FQGNSA. Unmatched junction bases numbered 11, after V lost 7 bases and J lost 6 bases. The length of the CDR3 is 16 residues. The DNA for the CDR3 is TGTGCCAGCACCAAAGGCCGGGACAGGGGTTCCGGGGAGCTGTTTTTT. Its protein product is CASTKGRDRGSGELFF.

This chain connects TRBV25-1 to TRBJ2-3; D unclear. This CDR3 comprises 14 residues. Germline loops: CDR1 MGHDK, CDR2 SYGVNS. V lost 3 bases to trimming and J lost 7 bases, with 14 bases between them. CDR3 DNA: TGTGCCAGCAGTGAGACCTCCTCGAGTTATACGCAGTATTTT. It specifies CASSETSSSYTQYF. Variable domain in full (rest from reference TRBV25-1 and TRBJ2-3): EADIYQTPRYLVIGTGKKITLECSQTMGHDKMYWYQQDPGMELHLIHYSYGVNSTEKGDLSSESTVSRIRTEHFPLTLESARPSHTSQYLCASSETSSSYTQYFGPGTRLTVL.

The chain couples TRBV28 to TRBJ2-3; D might be TRBD1 (5 bases). CDR3 length: 12 amino acids. The germline V gene encodes CDR1 MDHEN and CDR2 SYDVKM. Trimming took off 4 bases at V and 4 bases at J, with 6 bases between the two ends. The CDR3 DNA sequence: TGTGCCAGCAGTTCCAGGGCAGATACGCAGTATTTT. Translation gives CASSSRADTQYF. The full variable domain, in which reference TRBV28 and TRBJ2-3 provide the parts outside the CDR3, is DVKVTQSSRYLVKRTGEKVFLECVQDMDHENMFWYRQDPGLGLRLIYFSYDVKMKEKGDIPEGYSVSREKKERFSLILESASTNQTSMYLCASSSRADTQYFGPGTRLTVL.

The V and J genes are TRBV20-1 and TRBJ1-1, with D perhaps matching TRBD1 (5 bases). Germline CDR1 DFQATT, CDR2 SNEGSKA (reference sequence). CDR3 length: 11 residues. Trimming cost V 5 bases and J 10 bases, with 14 bases left between them. In DNA form, the CDR3 reads TGCAGTGCTCGCGAAGGGGCCGGAGCTTTCTTT. Residues: CSAREGAGAFF.

The V and J genes are TRBV18 and TRBJ2-5; D possibly corresponds to TRBD1 (6 bases). From germline, CDR1 is KGHSH and CDR2 LQKENI. The CDR3 is 14 amino acids. V was trimmed by 4 bases and J by 1 base, leaving 10 bases between them. The CDR3 protein is CASSRSTGQETQYF. The CDR3 bases are TGTGCCAGCTCACGATCGACAGGCCAAGAGACCCAGTACTTC.

The chain combines TRBV7-2 with TRBJ2-3, with 9 bases fitting TRBD2. V was clipped by 5 bases and J by 6 bases; unmatched bases: 12. Germline V gives CDR1 SGHTA, CDR2 FQGNSA. The CDR3 totals 16 residues. The CDR3 spells CASSRSLAGMVDTQYF. The CDR3 DNA is TGTGCCAGCAGCCGATCCCTAGCGGGAATGGTGGATACGCAGTATTTT.

The chain couples TRBV2 to TRBJ1-5; D is undetermined. This CDR3 is built from 15 residues. Germline V CDR1 and CDR2: SNHLY, FYNNEI. V lost 8 bases and J 3 bases, leaving 17 bases between the germline ends. The CDR3 sequence: CASRKEQAYNQPQHF. The CDR3 DNA sequence: TGTGCCAGCCGGAAGGAGCAGGCCTACAATCAGCCCCAGCATTTT.

The gene calls are TRBV7-3 and TRBJ2-5; the D is unclear. CDR1 SGHTA and CDR2 FQGTGA come from the germline V gene. The CDR3 covers 13 residues. V lost 5 bases, J lost 5 bases, and 12 bases lay in between. CDR3 protein: CASSPPSGETQYF. CDR3 sequence (DNA): TGTGCCAGCAGCCCGCCCTCCGGGGAGACCCAGTACTTC.

This clone was counted only a few times. The chain links TRBV30 to TRBJ1-3; 7 bases agree with TRBD1. The CDR3 sequence is 17 residues long. Germline CDR1 GTSNPN, CDR2 SVGIG (reference sequence). Trimming removed 0 bases from V and 1 base from J; junction bases left unmatched: 9. The CDR3 DNA reads as TGTGCCTGGAGTGTATTTCGGACAGGCGGTTCTGGAAACACCATATATTTT. Translation: CAWSVFRTGGSGNTIYF.

The chain has TRBV6-5 and TRBJ2-7; 10 nucleotides line up with TRBD2. V trimming: 4 bases; J trimming: 1 base; junction bases outside the gene matches: 7. This CDR3 is 16 amino acids long. Looked up from germline, CDR1 is MNHEY and CDR2 is SVGAGI. The CDR3 spells CASSSIGLAESYEQYF. In DNA, the CDR3 is TGTGCCAGCAGTTCAATAGGACTAGCGGAATCCTACGAGCAGTACTTC.

Comments on this clone: Other DNA sequences from this sample encode an identical CDR3 as well. V gene TRBV18 combines with J gene TRBJ2-5, with D possibly matching TRBD2 (5 bases). Per the germline V gene, CDR1 is KGHSH and CDR2 is LQKENI. The CDR3 runs to 13 residues. V lost 3 bases and J 1 base, leaving 6 bases between the germline ends. CDR3 loop: CASSPAGQETQYF. In DNA form, the CDR3 reads TGTGCCAGCTCACCTGCGGGCCAAGAGACCCAGTACTTC.

The table lists this clone with a few counts. V and J are TRBV19 and TRBJ2-5; D ambiguous. Germline CDR1 LNHDA, CDR2 SQIVND (reference sequence). This CDR3 has 13 amino acids. V was shortened by 6 bases and J by 2 bases, with 10 bases between the two germline ends. CDR3 region: CASSTYTQETQYF. CDR3 nucleotides: TGTGCCAGTAGCACCTATACGCAAGAGACCCAGTACTTC.

The chain joins TRBV7-2 to TRBJ1-5; D gene unclear. The CDR3 is 17 residues long. Between the trimmed V and J ends, which lost 0 bases and 3 bases, there was a span of 15 bases. CDR1 is SGHTA, CDR2 FQGNSA, per germline. The CDR3 DNA reads TGTGCCAGCAGCTTAGCGTCCCTTTGGCCGCTCAATCAGCCCCAGCATTTT. It translates to CASSLASLWPLNQPQHF.

The chain uses TRBV5-1 and TRBJ2-3, with D possibly being TRBD1 or TRBD2 (5 bases each). Deletions cut 4 bases from V and 1 base from J, with 13 bases between. CDR3 size: 15 residues. Germline V gene data show CDR1 as SGHRS and CDR2 as YFSETQ. As DNA, the CDR3 is TGCGCCAGCAGCCCCAGGGACGGCCGCACAGATACGCAGTATTTT. Its translation: CASSPRDGRTDTQYF.

This clone came up a few times. V gene TRBV9 combines with J gene TRBJ2-5, with unresolved D. V lost 2 bases to trimming and J lost 3 bases, with 8 bases between them. This CDR3 is built from 13 residues. Germline lookup yields CDR1 SGDLS and CDR2 YYNGEE. CDR3 amino acids: CASSVRTKETQYF. CDR3 bases: TGTGCCAGCAGCGTCAGAACTAAAGAGACCCAGTACTTC.

The chain is built from TRBV9 and TRBJ2-1; TRBD2 is a possible D gene (6 bases). This CDR3 is built from 17 residues. Germline assignment: CDR1 SGDLS and CDR2 YYNGEE. V lost 4 bases and J lost 2, with 19 bases in between. CDR3 nucleotides: TGTGCCAGCAGCCCCCAGGGTGCGGGATGGGCCTACAATGAGCAGTTCTTC. Translation: CASSPQGAGWAYNEQFF. The whole variable domain, filled in from reference TRBV9 and TRBJ2-1, reads DSGVTQTPKHLITATGQRVTLRCSPRSGDLSVYWYQQSLDQGLQFLIQYYNGEERAKGNILERFSAQQFPDLHSELNLSSLELGDSALYFCASSPQGAGWAYNEQFFGPGTRLTVL.

The chain has TRBV28 and TRBJ2-5; 8 nucleotides line up with TRBD1. From germline, CDR1 is MDHEN and CDR2 SYDVKM. The CDR3 length is 14 residues. The ends lost 10 bases at V and 0 bases at J; junction bases unmatched: 7. As DNA, the CDR3 is TGTGCCACCCGGGACAGGCTCGACCAAGAGACCCAGTACTTC. Translation gives CATRDRLDQETQYF.

This clone has more than one count but fewer than ten. The V call is TRBV28, the J call TRBJ1-1; D not certain. CDR1 and CDR2 from the germline V gene are MDHEN and SYDVKM. The germline V and J ends were trimmed by 5 bases and 9 bases, with 13 bases remaining between them. This CDR3 has 12 amino acids. CDR3 sequence (DNA): TGTGCCAGCAGTACGACTGCTTCGAAAGCTTTCTTT. It translates to CASSTTASKAFF. Based on the CDR3 plus reference TRBV28 and TRBJ1-1, the full variable domain is DVKVTQSSRYLVKRTGEKVFLECVQDMDHENMFWYRQDPGLGLRLIYFSYDVKMKEKGDIPEGYSVSREKKERFSLILESASTNQTSMYLCASSTTASKAFFGQGTRLTVV.

The V call is TRBV28, the J call TRBJ2-3; D is uncertain. CDR3 size: 12 residues. CDR1 MDHEN and CDR2 SYDVKM come from the germline V gene. The V gene lost 6 bases and the J gene lost 14 bases, with 18 bases spanning the gap. The CDR3 loop is CASSPLRSSAYF. CDR3 nucleotides: TGTGCCAGCAGCCCGCTTAGGTCCAGTGCGTATTTT.